What follows are 30 T cell receptor beta chains derived from one specimen sequenced in a study of cytomegalovirus exposure and HLA in healthy donors (dated by TCRdb to 2016 to 2017). Library prep was done by the immunoSEQ multiplex PCR assay. The multiplex PCR relied on a mix of 60 forward primers for TCR Vbeta segments and 13 reverse primers for TCR Jbeta segments. What TCRdb holds here is the immuneACCESS table cut down to in-frame rearrangements. Part of the clones is not present; checked against another copy, under half of the missing clones reflect an unresolved V gene, and the others are unexplained. In this sample's table one finds some 200,000 clones. The top ten hold approximately 0.82% of the sample. Sequencing was carried out using PBMCs. Receptors originate from a woman aged 18-29 years in good health and CMV-seropositive.

V usage is TRBV5-1 and J usage is TRBJ2-5; a weak D match, TRBD2 (5 bases). Deletions cut 3 bases from V and 7 bases from J, with 10 bases between. The CDR3 runs 12 residues. The germline V gene has CDR1 SGHRS and CDR2 YFSETQ. CDR3 protein: CASSWETRTQYF. The CDR3 DNA is TGCGCCAGCAGCTGGGAGACAAGGACCCAGTACTTC.

V and J are TRBV14 and TRBJ2-1; the D gene is possibly TRBD2 (7 bases). The CDR3 contains 16 residues. Germline loops: CDR1 SGHDN, CDR2 FVKESK. V was pared by 2 bases and J by 3 bases, with 14 bases between. Here the CDR3 reads CASSQIPGGIYNEQFF. The DNA of the CDR3 is TGTGCCAGCAGCCAAATACCGGGGGGCATCTACAATGAGCAGTTCTTC.

The rearrangement joins TRBV6-6 to TRBJ2-3, with 7 bases lining up with TRBD2. The CDR3 spans 13 residues. Germline trimming cut 7 bases from V and 0 bases from J; bases unmatched to any gene: 1. CDR1 and CDR2 (germline): MNHNY, SVGAGI (reference sequence). The CDR3 sequence: CASKRGSTDTQYF. The CDR3 DNA follows: TGTGCCAGCAAGCGGGGAAGCACAGATACGCAGTATTTT.

The CDR3 region has the DNA TGTGCCAGCGGCGGACAGGGATCACTAACTAATGAAAAACTGTTTTTT. Protein sequence: CASGGQGSLTNEKLFF. The chain employs TRBV4-2 and TRBJ1-4; 8 bases fit TRBD1. Trimming at V came to 8 bases and at J to 1 base, leaving 9 bases not matched to a gene. Germline V CDR1 and CDR2: LGHNA, YNFKEQ. The CDR3 is 16 amino acids.

CDR3 sequence: CASSTGVEAFF. The CDR3 coding sequence is TGTGCCAGCAGCACAGGGGTTGAAGCTTTCTTT. This rearrangement joins TRBV11-2 to TRBJ1-1, with TRBD1 matching 7 bases. Germline CDR1 is SGHAT and CDR2 is FQNNGV. V lost 5 bases and J lost 7; bases outside the gene matches: 1. The CDR3 extends over 11 amino acids.

The chain joins TRBV9 to TRBJ2-1; D is unclear. Trimming removed 4 bases from V and 0 bases from J, with 14 bases in between. Germline V lookup: CDR1 SGDLS, CDR2 YYNGEE. This CDR3 is built from 16 residues. The DNA of the CDR3 is TGTGCCAGCAGCCCCCGACTGGAGAGCTCCTACAATGAGCAGTTCTTC. Its translation is CASSPRLESSYNEQFF.

V gene TRBV9 combines with J gene TRBJ2-2; 7 bases align to TRBD2. J was trimmed by 4 bases and V by 6 bases; bases with no gene match: 9. There are 15 residues in the CDR3. Looked up from germline, CDR1 is SGDLS and CDR2 is YYNGEE. The DNA of the CDR3 is TGTGCCAGCACGTACGGGGAGGGGAGCACCGGGGAGCTGTTTTTT. Its protein product is CASTYGEGSTGELFF.

V gene TRBV7-2 combines with J gene TRBJ2-5, with 8 bases matching TRBD2. CDR1 is SGHTA, CDR2 FQGNSA, per germline. Losses at the gene ends were 5 bases for V and 2 bases for J; bases not matched to a gene: 7. The CDR3 spans 15 residues. CDR3 loop: CASSPLRGGQETQYF. CDR3 DNA: TGTGCCAGCAGCCCCCTACGGGGGGGACAAGAGACCCAGTACTTC.

J is TRBJ2-1 and V is TRBV7-2; TRBD2 is a possible D gene (6 bases). Germline V CDR1 and CDR2: SGHTA, FQGNSA. V dropped 5 bases and J dropped 12 bases, with 17 bases sitting between them. This CDR3 contains 13 residues. The CDR3 DNA reads TGTGCCAGCAGCCGGACTCCCGCGGAGGGGCAGTTCTTC. Amino acid sequence: CASSRTPAEGQFF.

This rearrangement joins TRBV10-3 to TRBJ2-7; D is undetermined. Deletions cut 2 bases from V and 1 base from J, with 9 bases between. The CDR3 extends over 14 amino acids. Germline CDR1 is ENHRY and CDR2 is SYGVKD. The CDR3 bases are TGTGCCATCAGTGAGGCTGAGAAGTCCTACGAGCAGTACTTC. Its translation: CAISEAEKSYEQYF.

The J gene is TRBJ2-1, the V gene TRBV7-2, with 11 bases that match TRBD2. Germline V gene sequence: CDR1 SGHTA, CDR2 FQGNSA. The CDR3 covers 15 residues. Trimming removed 5 bases from V and 7 bases from J; junction bases left unmatched: 7. The chain's CDR3 is CASSGTLAGGNEQFF. CDR3 DNA: TGTGCCAGCAGCGGTACCCTAGCGGGGGGAAATGAGCAGTTCTTC. Complete variable domain (other parts from reference TRBV7-2 and TRBJ2-1): GAGVSQSPSNKVTEKGKDVELRCDPISGHTALYWYRQSLGQGLEFLIYFQGNSAPDKSGLPSDRFSAERTGGSVSTLTIQRTQQEDSAVYLCASSGTLAGGNEQFFGPGTRLTVL.

The chain couples TRBV5-1 to TRBJ2-7; TRBD1 matches 9 bases. V lost 4 bases, J lost 4 bases, and 6 bases stayed unmatched. The CDR3 extends over 14 amino acids. Looked up from germline, CDR1 is SGHRS and CDR2 is YFSETQ. CDR3 region: CASSPGQGRYEQYF. As DNA, the CDR3 is TGCGCCAGCAGCCCTGGACAGGGGCGATACGAGCAGTACTTC. The complete variable domain, with remaining parts taken from reference TRBV5-1 and TRBJ2-7, reads KAGVTQTPRYLIKTRGQQVTLSCSPISGHRSVSWYQQTPGQGLQFLFEYFSETQRNKGNFPGRFSGRQFSNSRSEMNVSTLELGDSALYLCASSPGQGRYEQYFGPGTRLTVT.

A note on this clone: At one end, the junction sequence differs from germline, possibly due to a read error. The chain carries TRBV7-3 and TRBJ1-5; weak D call: TRBD1 (6 bases). Germline lookup yields CDR1 SGHTA and CDR2 FQGTGA. The length of the CDR3 is 13 residues. The CDR3 spells CASSLTRGQPQHF. The CDR3 DNA reads TGTGCCAGCAGCCTAACCAGGGGACAGCCCCAGCATTTT.

The chain couples TRBV5-4 to TRBJ2-7; the D gene is possibly TRBD1 (6 bases). Germline V CDR1 and CDR2: SGHNT, YYREEE (reference sequence). The CDR3 is 13 amino acids. V was shortened by 0 bases and J by 7 bases, with 11 bases between the two germline ends. As DNA, the CDR3 is TGTGCCAGCAGCTTGGGACAGGCTGGGGAGCAGTACTTC. Protein sequence: CASSLGQAGEQYF.

This chain links TRBV27 with TRBJ1-4, with unresolved D. This CDR3 spans 15 amino acids. Trimming shortened V by 1 base and J by 5 bases, and 11 bases separated the two germline ends. Germline-derived CDR1 and CDR2 are MNHEY and SMNVEV (reference sequence). CDR3 sequence (DNA): TGTGCCAGCAGTTTATATCGGGGTTGGAATGAAAAACTGTTTTTT. Translating it yields CASSLYRGWNEKLFF.

This chain links TRBV19 with TRBJ2-1; TRBD2 agrees at 13 bases. This CDR3 region has 15 residues. With V trimmed by 5 bases and J by 10 bases, 8 bases remained unmatched. Germline-derived CDR1 and CDR2 are LNHDA and SQIVND (reference sequence). This chain's CDR3 is CASSRPGLAGNEQFF. CDR3 coding DNA: TGTGCCAGTAGTCGTCCGGGACTAGCGGGAAACGAGCAGTTCTTC.

The chain recombines TRBV10-2 with TRBJ2-3, with 15 bases lining up with TRBD2. From germline, CDR1 is WSHSY and CDR2 SAAADI. The CDR3 totals 17 residues. J gave up 3 bases and V 7 bases, and 8 bases lay outside the gene matches. CDR3 protein: CASTGTSGRIRTDTQYF. In nucleotides, the CDR3 is TGCGCCAGCACCGGGACTAGCGGGAGGATTCGAACAGATACGCAGTATTTT.

The CDR3: CASREQGLGNNEQFF. DNA for the CDR3: TGTGCCAGCAGAGAACAGGGGCTAGGCAACAATGAGCAGTTCTTC. The chain has TRBV6-1 and TRBJ2-1, with 7 bases that match TRBD1. Germline CDR1 is MNHNS and CDR2 is SASEGT. CDR3 length: 15 residues. The ends lost 6 bases at V and 5 bases at J; junction bases unmatched: 10.

The J gene is TRBJ1-1, the V gene TRBV4-1; 8 nucleotides agree with TRBD1. The CDR3 totals 14 residues. J lost 3 bases, V lost 4 bases, and 4 bases had no gene match. CDR1 and CDR2 (germline): MGHRA, YSYEKL. The CDR3 sequence: CASSLGQGDTEAFF. CDR3 DNA: TGCGCCAGCAGCCTAGGACAGGGTGACACTGAAGCTTTCTTT.

The chain recombines TRBV5-1 with TRBJ2-1, with 9 bases lining up with TRBD2. Trimming at V came to 0 bases and at J to 8 bases, leaving 6 bases not matched to a gene. CDR1 is SGHRS, CDR2 YFSETQ, per germline. The CDR3 covers 15 residues. Here the CDR3 DNA reads TGCGCCAGCAGCTTGGACCCGGGACTAGCTTATGAGCAGTTCTTC. This encodes CASSLDPGLAYEQFF.

The rearrangement links TRBV7-3 to TRBJ2-3; 7 nucleotides agree with TRBD1. J lost 5 bases, V lost 2 bases, and 7 bases had no gene match. Germline values: CDR1 SGHTA, CDR2 FQGTGA. The CDR3 is 15 residues long. The CDR3 region is CASSLGQAVKDTQYF. CDR3 DNA sequence: TGTGCCAGCAGCTTAGGACAGGCGGTCAAAGATACGCAGTATTTT.

V gene TRBV6-6 combines with J gene TRBJ1-5, with D hard to call. Germline V gene sequence: CDR1 MNHNY, CDR2 SVGAGI (reference sequence). Trimming took 7 bases from V and 0 from J, leaving 7 bases between them. This CDR3 contains 13 residues. Here the CDR3 reads CASNQVSNQPQHF. Written as DNA, the CDR3 is TGTGCCAGCAACCAGGTTAGCAATCAGCCCCAGCATTTT.

The chain uses TRBV4-2 and TRBJ2-1, with 8 bases aligning to TRBD2. V lost 0 bases to trimming and J lost 2 bases; unmatched junction nucleotides: 9. From germline, CDR1 is LGHNA and CDR2 YNFKEQ. The CDR3 loop spans 18 amino acids. In nucleotides, the CDR3 is TGTGCCAGCAGCCAAGATAAGGTGTCGGGGGGGGCCTACAATGAGCAGTTCTTC. Encoded protein: CASSQDKVSGGAYNEQFF.

The chain joins TRBV7-9 to TRBJ1-2; 9 bases agree with TRBD1. J gave up 7 bases and V 6 bases, and 9 bases lay outside the gene matches. Germline V gene data show CDR1 as SEHNR and CDR2 as FQNEAQ (reference sequence). The CDR3 totals 14 residues. The CDR3 region is CASSLGQGSGGYTF. The CDR3 DNA sequence: TGTGCCAGCAGTCTCGGACAGGGGTCGGGTGGCTACACCTTC.

The V gene is TRBV29-1, the J gene TRBJ2-3; unclear D gene. V gave up 5 bases and J gave up 4 bases, with 7 bases separating them. CDR1 SQVTM and CDR2 ANQGSEA come from the germline V gene. CDR3 size: 11 residues. The CDR3 nucleotides read TGCAGCGTTTATTCAGCAGATACGCAGTATTTT. Amino acids: CSVYSADTQYF.

The gene calls are TRBV5-6 and TRBJ1-5; no definite D call. Germline CDR1 and CDR2: SGHDT and YYEEEE. V lost 7 bases and J lost 3, with 11 bases in between. CDR3 length: 13 amino acids. The CDR3, as DNA: TGTGCCAGCGCGGCCGGGGACAATCAGCCCCAGCATTTT. This sequence encodes CASAAGDNQPQHF. Looking up the rest from reference TRBV5-6 and TRBJ1-5 gives the full variable domain: DAGVTQSPTHLIKTRGQQVTLRCSPKSGHDTVSWYQQALGQGPQFIFQYYEEEERQRGNFPDRFSGHQFPNYSSELNVNALLLGDSALYLCASAAGDNQPQHFGDGTRLSIL.

This chain uses TRBV5-6 with TRBJ1-3; D unclear. CDR1 is SGHDT and CDR2 is YYEEEE in the germline V gene. The CDR3 is 16 residues long. Trimming shortened V by 2 bases and J by 0 bases, and 12 bases separated the two germline ends. CDR3 in amino acids: CASSLPGHSSGNTIYF. The DNA of the CDR3 is TGTGCCAGCAGCTTACCTGGGCATAGCTCTGGAAACACCATATATTTT.

CDR3 sequence: CASSQLPLAGGSTDTQYF. The CDR3 DNA reads TGCGCCAGCAGCCAACTCCCACTAGCGGGAGGGAGCACAGATACGCAGTATTTT. The rearrangement uses TRBV4-1 and TRBJ2-3, with 13 bases that match TRBD2. CDR1 and CDR2 (germline): MGHRA, YSYEKL. V was clipped by 2 bases and J by 0 bases; unmatched bases: 5. This CDR3 has 18 amino acids.

The chain employs TRBV18 and TRBJ2-5; D is unclear. The CDR3 has 14 residues. Germline CDR1 reads KGHSH; CDR2 reads LQKENI. V was shortened by 0 bases and J by 5 bases, with 10 bases between the two germline ends. The CDR3 coding sequence is TGTGCCAGCTCACCACCTTCGGTTGAGGAGACCCAGTACTTC. This encodes CASSPPSVEETQYF.

This chain connects TRBV7-9 to TRBJ1-1; no clear D. CDR3 size: 12 residues. Germline V gene data show CDR1 as SEHNR and CDR2 as FQNEAQ (reference sequence). V shed 5 bases and J shed 4 bases, with 8 bases lying between them. CDR3 DNA sequence: TGTGCCAGCAGCCCACGGGGCACTGAAGCTTTCTTT. It is translated as CASSPRGTEAFF. The full variable domain, completed using reference TRBV7-9 and TRBJ1-1, is DTGVSQNPRHKITKRGQNVTFRCDPISEHNRLYWYRQTLGQGPEFLTYFQNEAQLEKSRLLSDRFSAERPKGSFSTLEIQRTEQGDSAMYLCASSPRGTEAFFGQGTRLTVV.